Sequencing of this T cell receptor beta chain was carried out in a study of cytomegalovirus exposure and HLA in healthy donors. As for this clone: Its antigen is not known.

The CDR3 has 15 amino acids. The V and J ends lost 5 bases and 2 bases respectively, with 16 bases between them. Germline V gene data show CDR1 as PRHDT and CDR2 as FYEKMQ (reference sequence). PCR used 60 Vbeta primers and 13 Jbeta primers. Measured with immunoSEQ multiplex PCR; TCRdb has only the in-frame clones, and not every one. There are roughly 90,000 clones in the sample; 82% occur only once, and less than 4% lies in the top ten. Study results and caveats: Specificity of three CMV-associated chains for CMV antigens was verified in vitro. Accurate prediction of HLA-A and HLA-B alleles (for most subjects) was reportedly achieved from TCR beta sequences. Cytomegalovirus-associated status was assigned to some 180 TCR beta chains. TRBV6-2, TRBV6-3 and some other V segments were excluded as indistinguishable.

The sequencing input was PBMCs. This TCR was sampled from a young man in good health and CMV-seropositive. The chain is built from TRBV13 and TRBJ2-7; the D gene is possibly TRBD2 (6 bases). CDR3 nucleotide sequence: TGTGCCAGCAGCCCGAGACGGAGGGGACCCTACGAGCAGTACTTC. This sequence encodes CASSPRRRGPYEQYF. The entire variable domain, with the rest obtained from reference TRBV13 and TRBJ2-7, is as follows: AAGVIQSPRHLIKEKRETATLKCYPIPRHDTVYWYQQGPGQDPQFLISFYEKMQSDKGSIPDRFSAQQFSDYHSELNMSSLELGDSALYFCASSPRRRGPYEQYFGPGTRLTVT.